A single sample gave rise to the 32 T cell receptor beta chains below, sequenced in a study of post-analysis software for immune sequencing data. Study observations and caveats: Controls had lower frequencies than patients of five or six TRBV segments, which included TRBV5-6, TRBV5-1 and TRBV20-1.

The TCR beta cDNA libraries carried unique molecular identifiers. TCRdb redid the calling of the PCR reads with MiXCR, one entry per CDR3 protein. The sample has approximately 350,000 distinct CDR3 sequences, approximately 38% seen once. No cognate antigen is known for these TCRs. The sequenced sample consisted of blood. These receptors all stem from a girl under 18 with multiple sclerosis.

The gene calls are TRBV6-6 and TRBJ2-1; 7 nucleotides match TRBD1. The V gene end was trimmed by 5 bases and the J gene end by 10 bases; junction bases not matched to a gene: 8. Per germline, CDR1 MNHNY and CDR2 SVGAGI (reference sequence). The CDR3 extends over 13 amino acids. The CDR3 loop is CASSRQGTHEQFF. The CDR3 nucleotides read TGTGCCAGCAGTAGACAGGGCACCCACGAGCAGTTCTTC.

The V and J genes are TRBV29-1 and TRBJ1-1; D gene ambiguous. The germline V gene encodes CDR1 SQVTM and CDR2 ANQGSEA. This CDR3 is 12 amino acids long. Trimming shortened V by 6 bases and J by 1 base, and 9 bases separated the two germline ends. The CDR3 protein is CSVILGNTEAFF. The CDR3 region has the DNA TGCAGCGTAATACTGGGGAACACTGAAGCTTTCTTT. The variable domain in full, completed from reference TRBV29-1 and TRBJ1-1, reads SAVISQKPSRDICQRGTSLTIQCQVDSQVTMMFWYRQQPGQSLTLIATANQGSEATYESGFVIDKFPISRPNLTFSTLTVSNMSPEDSSIYLCSVILGNTEAFFGQGTRLTVV.

The chain links TRBV7-8 to TRBJ2-7; D is undetermined. Germline CDR1 reads SGHVS; CDR2 reads FQNEAQ. The CDR3 is made up of 14 amino acids. V lost 0 bases and J 1 base, leaving 7 bases between the germline ends. In nucleotides, the CDR3 is TGTGCCAGCAGCTTAGCCGGCTGGTCCTACGAGCAGTACTTC. Amino acids: CASSLAGWSYEQYF.

The chain carries TRBV15 and TRBJ2-6; D remains unclear. The CDR3 covers 15 residues. V dropped 1 base and J dropped 1 base, with 5 bases sitting between them. The germline V gene encodes CDR1 LNHNV and CDR2 YYDKDF (reference sequence). The CDR3 loop is CATSRAESGANVLTF. CDR3 in DNA: TGTGCCACCAGCAGAGCGGAATCTGGGGCCAACGTCCTGACTTTC.

The chain carries TRBV14 and TRBJ2-1; D gene unclear. Germline values: CDR1 SGHDN, CDR2 FVKESK. This CDR3 has 15 residues. V was trimmed by 1 base and J by 4 bases, leaving 11 bases between them. The CDR3 region has the DNA TGTGCCAGCAGCCAAGTAAACTGGCGGTACAATGAGCAGTTCTTC. Its protein is CASSQVNWRYNEQFF.

This clonotype was counted only a few times. In DNA, the CDR3 is TGTGCCAGCAGCGACAGGGGATTTATGAACACTGAAGCTTTCTTT. Its protein product is CASSDRGFMNTEAFF. This sequence joins TRBV7-8 and TRBJ1-1; 8 nucleotides match TRBD1. The CDR3 is 15 residues long. Unmatched junction bases numbered 5, after V lost 5 bases and J lost 0 bases. Germline CDR1 SGHVS, CDR2 FQNEAQ.

Comments on this clonotype: Germline and junction disagree at one end, which may indicate a read error. V usage is TRBV6-1 and J usage is TRBJ2-2; possibly TRBD1 for D (6 bases). From germline, CDR1 is MNHNS and CDR2 SASEGT. The CDR3 runs to 15 residues. Written as DNA, the CDR3 is TGTGCCAGCAGTGGAAGGCAGGGGAACCCCGGGGAGCTGTTTTTT. The encoded protein is CASSGRQGNPGELFF.

This sequence joins TRBV12-3 or TRBV12-4 and TRBJ2-7; possibly TRBD1 for D (6 bases). V was clipped by 5 bases and J by 0 bases, with 14 bases between them. The CDR3 totals 15 residues. The CDR3 DNA is TGTGCCAGCAGTCTAGGGGGAACTCCCTCCTACGAGCAGTACTTC. It yields the protein CASSLGGTPSYEQYF.

V gene TRBV6-2 or TRBV6-3 combines with J gene TRBJ1-6, with D unclear. The ends were cut back, 5 bases at V and 0 bases at J, with 11 bases in the middle. This CDR3 region has 16 residues. Per the germline V gene, CDR1 is MNHEY and CDR2 is SVGEGT. The CDR3 here is CASSTPGGSYNSPLHF. Here the CDR3 DNA reads TGTGCCAGCAGTACCCCAGGTGGCTCCTATAATTCACCCCTCCACTTT.

The chain has TRBV4-3 and TRBJ2-7; 7 positions match TRBD1. V shed 0 bases, J shed 3 bases, and the junction held 2 bases outside the gene matches. The CDR3 totals 14 residues. Germline V gene sequence: CDR1 LGHNA, CDR2 YSLEER. For the CDR3, the DNA is TGCGCCAGCAGCCAAGACCGGGACAGCTACGAGCAGTACTTC. This encodes CASSQDRDSYEQYF.

The rearrangement joins TRBV5-1 to TRBJ1-2; D perhaps matches TRBD1 (5 bases). This CDR3 has 14 amino acids. In germline, CDR1 is SGHRS, CDR2 YFSETQ. V was clipped by 5 bases and J by 2 bases, with 13 bases between them. The CDR3 coding sequence is TGCGCCAGCAGTCCGACAGCCCAGAACTATGGCTACACCTTC. Protein sequence: CASSPTAQNYGYTF.

This clonotype was seen a handful of times. J is TRBJ2-5 and V is TRBV20-1, with 9 positions matching TRBD1. Germline V CDR1 and CDR2: DFQATT, SNEGSKA (reference sequence). This CDR3 is built from 18 residues. The V segment lost 0 bases and the J segment 2 bases; nucleotides outside the gene matches: 13. The CDR3 coding sequence is TGCAGTGCTAGAGATCTTTACGGGTCCGACAGGGGGCAAGAGACCCAGTACTTC. This codes for CSARDLYGSDRGQETQYF.

In this sample, this clonotype turned up a few times. J is TRBJ1-2 and V is TRBV5-5; possibly TRBD1 for D (5 bases). The CDR3 has 14 residues. The ends were cut back, 4 bases at V and 3 bases at J, with 13 bases in the middle. Per the germline V gene, CDR1 is SGHKS and CDR2 is YYEKEE (reference sequence). CDR3 in DNA: TGTGCCAGCAGCCGCGGGGACTACTACTATGGCTACACCTTC. Its translation is CASSRGDYYYGYTF.

The sample holds many counts of this clonotype. The chain links TRBV10-2 to TRBJ2-5; 14 nucleotides line up with TRBD2. Per germline, CDR1 WSHSY and CDR2 SAAADI. V dropped 6 bases and J dropped 0; count of bases not matched to a gene: 6. The CDR3 is made up of 17 amino acids. In nucleotides, the CDR3 is TGCGCCAGCAGACTGGGACTAGCGGGGGACTACCAAGAGACCCAGTACTTC. Protein: CASRLGLAGDYQETQYF.

This clonotype turned up a few times. The gene calls are TRBV6-5 and TRBJ2-5; D perhaps matches TRBD1 (8 bases). The CDR3 length is 14 residues. The ends were cut back, 5 bases at V and 11 bases at J, with 21 bases in the middle. Germline V gene lookup returns CDR1 MNHEY and CDR2 SVGAGI. The CDR3, as DNA: TGTGCCAGCAGTCTACAGGGGGGGAGGTGGGAGCAGTACTTC. It encodes CASSLQGGRWEQYF.

In its sample, this clonotype was seen a few times. The V and J genes are TRBV29-1 and TRBJ1-5; TRBD1 might be the D (5 bases). Germline CDR1 and CDR2: SQVTM and ANQGSEA. The CDR3 is 13 amino acids. V shed 4 bases and J shed 0 bases, with 7 bases lying between them. CDR3 region: CSVGDRSNQPQHF. The DNA for the CDR3 is TGCAGCGTTGGGGACCGTAGCAATCAGCCCCAGCATTTT.

This clonotype was found a few times. As DNA, the CDR3 is TGTGCCAGCAGTTCCCTTGGGACAGCAGGGTCACCCCTCCACTTT. It codes for CASSSLGTAGSPLHF. The rearrangement joins TRBV12-3 or TRBV12-4 to TRBJ1-6; 7 bases are shared with TRBD1. The CDR3 runs to 15 residues. The ends lost 4 bases at V and 10 bases at J; junction bases unmatched: 10.

This clonotype was observed a handful of times. An end of the junction does not agree with germline; a read error may underlie this. The V gene is TRBV7-2, the J gene TRBJ2-1; TRBD2 is a possible D gene (5 bases). This CDR3 comprises 14 residues. Germline CDR1 reads SGHTA; CDR2 reads FQGNSA. CDR3 nucleotide sequence: TGTGCCAGCAGCTTAGAGGCGACTACGAATGGGCAGTTCTTC. As protein: CASSLEATTNGQFF.

Only a few counts were recorded for this clonotype. The rearrangement uses TRBV27 and TRBJ2-1; D is perhaps TRBD2 (7 bases). The germline gives CDR1 MNHEY, CDR2 SMNVEV (reference sequence). The CDR3 consists of 16 residues. Trimming took 1 base from V and 6 from J, leaving 16 bases between them. CDR3 sequence (DNA): TGTGCCAGCAGTTTATACCGGGGGGCCCGTGGCAATGAGCAGTTCTTC. The encoded protein is CASSLYRGARGNEQFF.

The chain is built from TRBV13 and TRBJ2-7; 11 nucleotides match TRBD1. V gave up 2 bases and J gave up 4 bases; unmatched junction bases: 7. The V gene's germline CDR1 is PRHDT and CDR2 FYEKMQ (reference sequence). The CDR3 is made up of 16 amino acids. The DNA of the CDR3 is TGTGCCAGCAGCTTAACCGGCCGGGACAGGGGGTACGAGCAGTACTTC. Its protein is CASSLTGRDRGYEQYF. The whole variable domain, filled in from reference TRBV13 and TRBJ2-7, reads AAGVIQSPRHLIKEKRETATLKCYPIPRHDTVYWYQQGPGQDPQFLISFYEKMQSDKGSIPDRFSAQQFSDYHSELNMSSLELGDSALYFCASSLTGRDRGYEQYFGPGTRLTVT.

The genes are TRBV12-3 or TRBV12-4 and TRBJ1-2, with 8 bases fitting TRBD1. J was trimmed by 7 bases and V by 6 bases; bases with no gene match: 4. CDR3 size: 12 residues. CDR3 region: CASSEDRVGYTF. In nucleotides, the CDR3 is TGTGCCAGCAGCGAGGACAGGGTTGGCTACACCTTC.

The V gene is TRBV7-9, the J gene TRBJ2-5; 9 nucleotides match TRBD2. The germline gives CDR1 SEHNR, CDR2 FQNEAQ (reference sequence). V trimming: 5 bases; J trimming: 0 bases; junction bases outside the gene matches: 7. The CDR3 runs 16 residues. Here the CDR3 reads CASSLRGGVYQETQYF. The CDR3 DNA reads TGTGCCAGCAGCCTCCGCGGGGGGGTTTACCAAGAGACCCAGTACTTC. Full variable domain (outside the CDR3, taken from reference TRBV7-9 and TRBJ2-5): DTGVSQNPRHKITKRGQNVTFRCDPISEHNRLYWYRQTLGQGPEFLTYFQNEAQLEKSRLLSDRFSAERPKGSFSTLEIQRTEQGDSAMYLCASSLRGGVYQETQYFGPGTRLLVL.

This clonotype showed up just a few times. The chain is built from TRBV4-1 and TRBJ1-2; D is unclear. V lost 0 bases and J 6 bases, leaving 5 bases between the germline ends. This CDR3 is built from 12 residues. Germline CDR1 MGHRA, CDR2 YSYEKL. The CDR3 DNA follows: TGCGCCAGCAGCCAAGATGGGAATGGCTACACCTTC. Translating gives CASSQDGNGYTF.

V gene TRBV20-1 combines with J gene TRBJ2-1; 9 bases match TRBD2. Germline V lookup: CDR1 DFQATT, CDR2 SNEGSKA (reference sequence). The junction had 8 bases not matched to a gene; V was cut back by 3 bases and J by 5 bases. The CDR3 runs to 15 residues. DNA of the CDR3: TGCAGTGCTAGGGGGGAGCGGGGGGTTGACAATGAGCAGTTCTTC. Translation gives CSARGERGVDNEQFF.

The chain has TRBV9 and TRBJ2-1; 14 bases map to TRBD2. Germline values: CDR1 SGDLS, CDR2 YYNGEE. V trimming: 0 bases; J trimming: 7 bases; junction bases outside the gene matches: 6. The CDR3 is made up of 17 amino acids. The CDR3 is CASSVGLAGGLGNEQFF. Here the CDR3 DNA reads TGTGCCAGCAGCGTAGGACTAGCGGGGGGGCTGGGTAATGAGCAGTTCTTC.

This clonotype was observed a few times. A much larger clone lies a single base off, so this may be a read error. This chain uses TRBV6-2 or TRBV6-3 with TRBJ1-2; possibly TRBD1 for D (5 bases). Germline loops: CDR1 MNHEY, CDR2 SVGEGT. This CDR3 has 12 amino acids. V lost 8 bases and J 4 bases, leaving 11 bases between the germline ends. CDR3 DNA sequence: TGTGCCAGCCGGGGGTTTGGCTATGGCTACACCTTC. This gives the protein CASRGFGYGYTF.

The table lists this clonotype with a few counts. The rearrangement uses TRBV24-1 and TRBJ1-2; D perhaps matches TRBD1 (5 bases). V was cut by 4 bases and J by 6 bases, with 5 bases left in between. The CDR3 loop spans 11 amino acids. Germline CDR1 and CDR2: KGHDR and SFDVKD. Written as DNA, the CDR3 is TGTGCCACCAGTGAGGGGGATGGCTACACCTTC. Translating gives CATSEGDGYTF.

The V gene is TRBV10-3, the J gene TRBJ2-3; 10 bases are shared with TRBD1. The V gene end was trimmed by 4 bases and the J gene end by 5 bases; junction bases not matched to a gene: 12. The CDR3 covers 17 residues. The germline gives CDR1 ENHRY, CDR2 SYGVKD. CDR3 nucleotide sequence: TGTGCCATCAGTGCCAAGGGGACAGGGGAATTAAGAGATACGCAGTATTTT. It specifies CAISAKGTGELRDTQYF.

The table lists this clonotype with a few counts. This chain uses TRBV6-5 with TRBJ1-1; no reliable D call. V was cut by 2 bases and J by 8 bases, with 15 bases left in between. Germline V CDR1 and CDR2: MNHEY, SVGAGI. CDR3 length: 14 residues. CDR3 sequence: CASSYGQVQMEAFF. Written as DNA, the CDR3 is TGTGCCAGCAGTTACGGGCAGGTCCAGATGGAAGCTTTCTTT.

This clonotype has a handful of counts. V is TRBV9 and J is TRBJ1-5; D remains unclear. The CDR3 is 15 residues long. CDR1 is SGDLS, CDR2 YYNGEE, per germline. V lost 0 bases and J lost 2, with 9 bases in between. The CDR3 DNA reads as TGTGCCAGCAGCGTAGAAGGGCTCGGCAATCAGCCCCAGCATTTT. Translating gives CASSVEGLGNQPQHF.

In the case of this clonotype: A junction boundary mismatches the germline segment, possibly from a read error. J is TRBJ2-3 and V is TRBV28; no clear D. The length of the CDR3 is 14 residues. Looked up from germline, CDR1 is MDHEN and CDR2 is SYDVKM. The CDR3 region is CASSRTETTDTRYF. The CDR3 region has the DNA TGTGCCAGCAGCCGGACGGAAACAACAGATACGCGGTATTTT.

V and J are TRBV4-2 and TRBJ1-2; D gene ambiguous. CDR1 is LGHNA, CDR2 YNFKEQ, per germline. The CDR3 is made up of 15 amino acids. V was clipped by 0 bases and J by 0 bases, with 8 bases between them. The CDR3 here is CASSQEVRANYGYTF. The CDR3 DNA reads TGTGCCAGCAGCCAAGAGGTCAGAGCTAACTATGGCTACACCTTC.